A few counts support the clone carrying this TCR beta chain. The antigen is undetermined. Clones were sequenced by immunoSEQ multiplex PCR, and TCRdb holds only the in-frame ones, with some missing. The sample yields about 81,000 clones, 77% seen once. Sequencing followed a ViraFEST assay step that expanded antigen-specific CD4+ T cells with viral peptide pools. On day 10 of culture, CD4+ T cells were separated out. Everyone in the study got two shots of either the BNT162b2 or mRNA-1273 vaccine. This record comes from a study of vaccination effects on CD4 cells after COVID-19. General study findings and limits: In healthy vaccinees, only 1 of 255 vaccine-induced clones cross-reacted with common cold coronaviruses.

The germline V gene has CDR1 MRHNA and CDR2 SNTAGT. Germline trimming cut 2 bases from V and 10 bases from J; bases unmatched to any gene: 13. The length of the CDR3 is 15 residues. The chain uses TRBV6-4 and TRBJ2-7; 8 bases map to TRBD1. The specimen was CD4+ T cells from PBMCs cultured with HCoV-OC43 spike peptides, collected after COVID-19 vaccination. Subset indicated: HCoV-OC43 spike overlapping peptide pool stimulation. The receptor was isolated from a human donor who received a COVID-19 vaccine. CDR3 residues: CASSDRQGAYECQYV. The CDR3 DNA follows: TGTGCCAGCAGTGACAGGCAGGGGGCCTACGAATGCCAGTACGTC.